The 25 T cell receptor beta chains below come from one sample, sequenced in a study of blood T cell repertoires in COVID-19. Sequencing was performed with immunoSEQ multiplex PCR; in TCRdb, only in-frame clones are kept and a portion is missing. This table holds about 74,000 clones, about 83% found once. Sequencing input: peripheral blood. The receptors here all came from a man at least 80 years old with acute or convalescent COVID-19.

The chain recombines TRBV13 with TRBJ2-7, with TRBD1 matching over 7 bases. The ends lost 5 bases at V and 4 bases at J; junction bases unmatched: 5. Per germline, CDR1 PRHDT and CDR2 FYEKMQ (reference sequence). CDR3 length: 13 residues. CDR3 residues: CASSPLGQYEQYF. The CDR3 DNA reads TGTGCCAGCAGCCCCCTGGGACAGTACGAGCAGTACTTC.

The chain links TRBV6-5 to TRBJ2-1; a weak D match, TRBD2 (6 bases). V was pared by 2 bases and J by 5 bases, with 16 bases between. The CDR3 totals 16 residues. The germline CDR1 and CDR2 sequences are MNHEY and SVGAGI. CDR3 loop: CASSYRGSGGNNEQFF. The DNA for the CDR3 is TGTGCCAGCAGTTACCGGGGGAGCGGAGGGAACAATGAGCAGTTCTTC.

This chain links TRBV7-2 with TRBJ2-5, with a tentative D call TRBD1 (5 bases). Trimming left V 3 bases short and J 3 bases short, with 8 bases between. CDR1 and CDR2 (germline): SGHTA, FQGNSA. CDR3 length equals 13 residues. The CDR3 loop is CASSFSREETQYF. The CDR3 nucleotides are TGTGCCAGCAGCTTCTCCAGGGAAGAGACCCAGTACTTC.

The CDR3, as DNA: TGTGCCAGCAGCCCCTTGACTAGTAGGTCCTACGAGCAGTACTTC. Translated, it gives CASSPLTSRSYEQYF. The chain joins TRBV3-1 (or the pseudogene TRBV3-2) to TRBJ2-7, with TRBD2 as a possible D gene (6 bases). Germline V gene lookup returns CDR1 LGHDT and CDR2 YNNKEL (reference sequence). Trimming shortened V by 4 bases and J by 1 base, and 14 bases separated the two germline ends. There are 15 residues in the CDR3.

The chain links TRBV3-1 (or the pseudogene TRBV3-2) to TRBJ2-1; TRBD2 matches 13 bases. The V and J ends lost 5 bases and 9 bases, in that order; junction bases with no gene match: 7. This CDR3 comprises 15 residues. Per germline, CDR1 LGHDT and CDR2 YNNKEL (reference sequence). The CDR3 region has the DNA TGTGCCAGCAGCTATGGACTAGCGGGGGCCACTGAGCAGTTCTTC. Its protein is CASSYGLAGATEQFF.

This clone turned up a few times. This sequence joins TRBV12-3 or TRBV12-4 and TRBJ1-5; no definite D call. The CDR3 length is 13 residues. Trimming pared 2 bases from V and 2 bases from J, leaving 4 bases between. The DNA for the CDR3 is TGTGCCAGCAGTTTACAGGGCAATCAGCCCCAGCATTTT. It encodes CASSLQGNQPQHF.

The rearrangement uses TRBV21-1 and TRBJ2-5; the table names TRBD2, a call not compared with the DNA. TRBV21-1 constitutes a pseudogene. The CDR3 has 16 amino acids. The CDR3 DNA reads as TGTGCCAGCAGCCCACCGGGACTAGCGGTAAAAGAGACCCAGTACTTC. Encoded protein: CASSPPGLAVKETQYF.

The chain uses TRBV5-1 and TRBJ1-2; 9 bases are shared with TRBD1. The CDR3 loop spans 15 amino acids. CDR1 and CDR2 (germline): SGHRS, YFSETQ. Germline trimming cut 0 bases from V and 6 bases from J; bases unmatched to any gene: 6. The CDR3 region is CASSLGDRARNGYTF. The CDR3 coding sequence is TGCGCCAGCAGCTTGGGGGACAGGGCTAGGAATGGCTACACCTTC. Drawing the rest from reference TRBV5-1 and TRBJ1-2, the complete variable domain is KAGVTQTPRYLIKTRGQQVTLSCSPISGHRSVSWYQQTPGQGLQFLFEYFSETQRNKGNFPGRFSGRQFSNSRSEMNVSTLELGDSALYLCASSLGDRARNGYTFGSGTRLTVV.

The chain carries TRBV5-4 and TRBJ2-7, with TRBD2 matching over 10 bases. The CDR3 length is 17 residues. Trimming at V came to 3 bases and at J to 1 base, leaving 10 bases not matched to a gene. CDR1 is SGHNT, CDR2 YYREEE, per germline (reference sequence). The CDR3 sequence: CASSSGGASGRSYEQYF. The DNA of the CDR3 is TGTGCCAGCAGCTCTGGCGGGGCTAGCGGGAGATCCTACGAGCAGTACTTC.

This chain uses TRBV16 with TRBJ1-2; D is ambiguous. The V end lost 4 bases, the J end lost 3 bases, and 6 bases lay between the germline ends. Germline loops: CDR1 KGHSY, CDR2 FQNENV. This CDR3 has 12 amino acids. This CDR3 is CASSLEYYGYTF. The CDR3 coding sequence is TGTGCCAGCAGCCTAGAGTACTATGGCTACACCTTC.

The rearrangement links TRBV21-1 to TRBJ2-3; TRBD1 is the table's D call and was not checked against the DNA. TRBV21-1 is deemed a pseudogene. The CDR3 is made up of 16 amino acids. In DNA, the CDR3 is TGTGCCAGCAGCTTACCACAGGGGGCTGGGGCAGATACGCAGTATTTT. It yields the protein CASSLPQGAGADTQYF.

This clone was counted a single time. The chain links TRBV28 to TRBJ2-7; D possibly corresponds to TRBD1 (6 bases). CDR1 and CDR2 (germline): MDHEN, SYDVKM. The CDR3 runs to 14 residues. V dropped 5 bases and J dropped 2 bases, with 13 bases sitting between them. CDR3 region: CASSPRTATYEQYF. The CDR3 region has the DNA TGTGCCAGCAGTCCCCGGACAGCCACCTACGAGCAGTACTTC.

The rearrangement links TRBV7-2 to TRBJ1-5, with no clear D. Trimming stripped 1 base from V and 6 bases from J, with 10 bases between. The CDR3 extends over 14 amino acids. The germline V gene encodes CDR1 SGHTA and CDR2 FQGNSA. The CDR3 reads CASSLDRAGQPQHF. The CDR3 bases are TGTGCCAGCAGCTTAGACAGAGCAGGTCAGCCCCAGCATTTT. Variable domain in full (rest from reference TRBV7-2 and TRBJ1-5): GAGVSQSPSNKVTEKGKDVELRCDPISGHTALYWYRQSLGQGLEFLIYFQGNSAPDKSGLPSDRFSAERTGGSVSTLTIQRTQQEDSAVYLCASSLDRAGQPQHFGDGTRLSIL.

The rearrangement joins TRBV2 to TRBJ1-1; 7 nucleotides match TRBD1. Trimming took 6 bases from V and 7 from J; bases not matched to a gene: 8. Germline lookup yields CDR1 SNHLY and CDR2 FYNNEI. CDR3 size: 13 residues. CDR3 sequence: CASSTGGDSEAFF. CDR3 sequence (DNA): TGTGCCAGCAGCACAGGAGGGGACAGTGAAGCTTTCTTT.

V and J are TRBV5-1 and TRBJ2-3; D perhaps matches TRBD1 (5 bases). Germline CDR1 SGHRS, CDR2 YFSETQ. The CDR3 has 14 residues. The ends were cut back, 2 bases at V and 2 bases at J, with 9 bases in the middle. The CDR3 sequence: CASSLGANTDTQYF. CDR3 bases: TGCGCCAGCAGCTTAGGGGCAAACACAGATACGCAGTATTTT.

This clone was picked up a small number of times. CDR3 DNA sequence: TGTGCCACCCTCCGGGACAGGACGTATGGCTACACCTTC. Its protein is CATLRDRTYGYTF. The rearrangement links TRBV2 to TRBJ1-2, with 8 bases fitting TRBD1. This CDR3 is 13 amino acids long. V lost 10 bases and J lost 5; bases outside the gene matches: 9. Germline CDR1 SNHLY, CDR2 FYNNEI.

This clone was seen a single time. V gene TRBV6-5 combines with J gene TRBJ1-5, with D tentatively TRBD1 (5 bases). CDR1 and CDR2 (germline): MNHEY, SVGAGI. This CDR3 comprises 14 residues. The ends were cut back, 2 bases at V and 3 bases at J, with 8 bases in the middle. CDR3 protein: CASSYIGHNQPQHF. The DNA for the CDR3 is TGTGCCAGCAGTTACATAGGACACAATCAGCCCCAGCATTTT.

The chain joins TRBV19 to TRBJ2-3; maybe TRBD1 (6 bases). CDR1 is LNHDA and CDR2 is SQIVND in the germline V gene (reference sequence). The CDR3 is made up of 15 amino acids. V lost 2 bases and J lost 3, with 12 bases in between. The CDR3 bases are TGTGCCAGTAGTATACGGGCAGGGGAGACAGATACGCAGTATTTT. It is translated as CASSIRAGETDTQYF.

The chain couples TRBV18 to TRBJ1-2; 9 positions agree with TRBD1. CDR1 KGHSH and CDR2 LQKENI come from the germline V gene. This CDR3 is built from 15 residues. V shed 5 bases and J 8 bases; nucleotides not matched to a gene: 12. The CDR3 sequence is CASSVGPGTGRGYTF. The CDR3 DNA reads as TGTGCCAGCTCAGTGGGACCAGGGACAGGGAGAGGCTACACCTTC. The variable domain in full, with the rest retrieved from reference TRBV18 and TRBJ1-2, is NAGVMQNPRHLVRRRGQEARLRCSPMKGHSHVYWYRQLPEEGLKFMVYLQKENIIDESGMPKERFSAEFPKEGPSILRIQQVVRGDSAAYFCASSVGPGTGRGYTFGSGTRLTVV.

The table lists this clone with a few counts. The rearrangement uses TRBV28 and TRBJ2-5; D perhaps matches TRBD2 (6 bases). The V end lost 5 bases, the J end lost 4 bases, and 14 bases lay between the germline ends. Germline lookup yields CDR1 MDHEN and CDR2 SYDVKM. The CDR3 has 14 residues. As DNA, the CDR3 is TGTGCCAGCAGTCCCGGGAGTATTTCAGAGACCCAGTACTTC. This gives the protein CASSPGSISETQYF.

This chain uses TRBV19 with TRBJ2-5; the match to TRBD2 covers 10 bases. The J segment lost 5 bases and the V segment lost 5 bases, leaving 8 bases of the junction unmatched. Germline lookup yields CDR1 LNHDA and CDR2 SQIVND (reference sequence). The CDR3 totals 15 residues. CDR3 nucleotides: TGTGCCAGTAGTGTTCTAGCGGGGGTTGTTGAGACCCAGTACTTC. Amino acid sequence: CASSVLAGVVETQYF.

This clone came up a few times. The chain combines TRBV30 with TRBJ2-5; no clear D gene. Germline CDR1 and CDR2: GTSNPN and SVGIG (reference sequence). This CDR3 comprises 11 residues. The V gene lost 5 bases and the J gene lost 5 bases, with 9 bases spanning the gap. CDR3 residues: CAWGSWETQYF. CDR3 sequence (DNA): TGTGCCTGGGGCAGTTGGGAGACCCAGTACTTC.

The chain employs TRBV9 and TRBJ2-1; D gene ambiguous. V dropped 0 bases and J dropped 0 bases, with 16 bases sitting between them. Germline V CDR1 and CDR2: SGDLS, YYNGEE. The CDR3 is made up of 18 amino acids. The CDR3 loop is CASSVGFSLVSSYNEQFF. The CDR3 DNA reads TGTGCCAGCAGCGTAGGTTTTTCGTTGGTTAGCTCCTACAATGAGCAGTTCTTC.

This chain joins TRBV7-2 and TRBJ1-2; 8 bases align to TRBD1. This CDR3 region has 14 residues. Germline CDR1 reads SGHTA; CDR2 reads FQGNSA. The junction had 3 bases not matched to a gene; V was cut back by 0 bases and J by 6 bases. The CDR3 region is CASSLAQGGDGYTF. The CDR3, as DNA: TGTGCCAGCAGCTTAGCACAGGGGGGCGATGGCTACACCTTC.

The chain combines TRBV15 with TRBJ2-1; 10 bases align to TRBD2. CDR1 is LNHNV, CDR2 YYDKDF, per germline (reference sequence). V lost 0 bases and J lost 8; bases outside the gene matches: 10. CDR3 size: 17 residues. The CDR3 DNA sequence: TGTGCCACCAGCAGAGATGAAGGACTAGCGGCGGGGGATGAGCAGTTCTTC. Its translation is CATSRDEGLAAGDEQFF.